The clone carrying this TCR beta chain turned up a few times. These data belong to a study of T-cell reconstitution after alpha-beta-depleted transplantation in children. The V gene lost 1 base and the J gene lost 1 base, with 11 bases spanning the gap. Germline assignment: CDR1 MGHRA and CDR2 YSYEKL. The CDR3 has 16 residues. During its preparation, the TCRbeta library received unique molecular identifiers. TCRdb reanalysed the PCR reads using MiXCR and keeps one entry per CDR3 protein. In the table there are a few hundred thousand distinct CDR3 sequences, under 13% of which are singletons. The chain uses TRBV4-1 and TRBJ2-4; D perhaps matches TRBD1 (6 bases). Sample: PBMCs from the stem cell graft donor, taken from the stem cell graft. The TCR originated in a human donor who donated a stem cell graft to a child with acute myeloid leukemia. CDR3 protein: CASSQALTGAKNIQYF. In nucleotides, the CDR3 is TGCGCCAGCAGCCAAGCCCTCACAGGGGCCAAAAACATTCAGTACTTC.